The 20 T cell receptor beta chains reported below all come from one sample, sequenced in a study of T cells in Graves' hyperthyroidism and ophthalmopathy. TCR beta CDR3 regions were amplified from RNA transcripts. Researchers ran a first-round RT-PCR on the TCR CDR3 using the HTBI primer set. TCRdb re-called the multiplex PCR reads with MiXCR, one entry per CDR3 protein. The table lists some 620,000 distinct CDR3 sequences, around 15% of them singletons. The specimen sequenced was blood. All receptors come from a young woman with Graves' hyperthyroidism.

In this sample, this clonotype turned up a few times. The chain couples TRBV11-2 to TRBJ1-5; D call uncertain. The CDR3 spans 12 residues. Germline V lookup: CDR1 SGHAT, CDR2 FQNNGV. V gave up 4 bases and J gave up 5 bases, with 6 bases separating them. The CDR3 DNA sequence: TGTGCCAGCAGCTCAAACCATCAGCCCCAGCATTTT. Its protein product is CASSSNHQPQHF.

This clonotype was picked up a small number of times. This sequence joins TRBV5-1 and TRBJ1-1; 8 bases match TRBD1. Germline assignment: CDR1 SGHRS and CDR2 YFSETQ. The CDR3 consists of 15 residues. V was pared by 4 bases and J by 2 bases, with 7 bases of the junction left unmatched. CDR3 sequence reads: CASSLFQGANTEAFF. The CDR3, as DNA: TGCGCCAGCAGCCTATTTCAGGGGGCTAACACTGAAGCTTTCTTT.

There are a few counts of this clonotype. V usage is TRBV5-1 and J usage is TRBJ1-1; tentative D call: TRBD1 (5 bases). In germline, CDR1 is SGHRS, CDR2 YFSETQ. V was shortened by 0 bases and J by 1 base, with 16 bases between the two germline ends. There are 17 residues in the CDR3. CDR3 protein: CASSLAILRDWNTEAFF. CDR3 coding DNA: TGCGCCAGCAGCTTGGCGATCCTCAGGGATTGGAACACTGAAGCTTTCTTT.

Worth noting for this clonotype: Since a much larger clone is just one base distant, this may be a read error. The V gene is TRBV5-6, the J gene TRBJ2-7; D may be TRBD2 (6 bases). This CDR3 region has 15 residues. Per germline, CDR1 SGHDT and CDR2 YYEEEE. DNA of the CDR3: TGTGCCGGCAGCCCCGGACACTCGGCGGGGTACGAGCAGTACTTC. Translating gives CAGSPGHSAGYEQYF.

The chain combines TRBV20-1 with TRBJ2-3; D is perhaps TRBD2 (5 bases). CDR1 and CDR2 from the germline V gene are DFQATT and SNEGSKA (reference sequence). The CDR3 sequence is 16 residues long. With 0 bases removed from V and 2 bases from J, the gap between germline ends came to 15 bases. CDR3 residues: CSARDVGRDPTDTQYF. CDR3 DNA: TGCAGTGCTAGAGATGTAGGGAGAGATCCCACAGATACGCAGTATTTT.

This clonotype has ten or more counts. The chain links TRBV7-2 to TRBJ2-7, with D uncertain. The CDR3 length is 14 residues. The germline gives CDR1 SGHTA, CDR2 FQGNSA. V lost 1 base and J 2 bases, leaving 9 bases between the germline ends. CDR3 DNA sequence: TGTGCCAGCAGCTTAGGCGTCGGGCCCTACGAGCAGTACTTC. This encodes CASSLGVGPYEQYF.

V usage is TRBV4-2 and J usage is TRBJ1-4; D might be TRBD1 (5 bases). CDR3 size: 16 residues. Per the germline V gene, CDR1 is LGHNA and CDR2 is YNFKEQ. V lost 0 bases, J lost 8 bases, and 16 bases lay in between. CDR3 sequence reads: CASSQDGEGLGEKLFF. As DNA, the CDR3 is TGTGCCAGCAGCCAAGACGGGGAGGGGTTAGGAGAAAAACTGTTTTTT.

Ten or more counts support this clonotype. V gene TRBV20-1 combines with J gene TRBJ1-2; D is unclear. Trimming shortened V by 5 bases and J by 4 bases, and 14 bases separated the two germline ends. Germline V gene sequence: CDR1 DFQATT, CDR2 SNEGSKA (reference sequence). The length of the CDR3 is 13 residues. In DNA form, the CDR3 reads TGCAGTGCTGTCGATGACCGCGGCTATGGCTACACCTTC. Residues: CSAVDDRGYGYTF.

This clonotype was detected many times. The chain employs TRBV3-1 and TRBJ1-6; TRBD1 is a possible D gene (5 bases). This CDR3 is built from 14 residues. Trimming took 1 base from V and 9 from J, leaving 10 bases between them. Germline loops: CDR1 LGHDT, CDR2 YNNKEL (reference sequence). CDR3 protein: CASSQVGLGSPLHF. CDR3 bases: TGTGCCAGCAGCCAAGTGGGGCTGGGTTCACCCCTCCACTTT.

V usage is TRBV19 and J usage is TRBJ2-1; TRBD2 matches 11 bases. V lost 10 bases to trimming and J lost 2 bases; unmatched junction nucleotides: 13. CDR3 size: 17 residues. Germline CDR1 reads LNHDA; CDR2 reads SQIVND (reference sequence). DNA of the CDR3: TGTGCCACTCACGGGACTAGCGGAACAATAACCTACAATGAGCAGTTCTTC. Encoded protein: CATHGTSGTITYNEQFF.

The table lists this clonotype with a few counts. The gene calls are TRBV10-3 and TRBJ2-1; the match to TRBD2 covers 7 bases. Losses at the gene ends were 3 bases for V and 12 bases for J; bases not matched to a gene: 8. The length of the CDR3 is 13 residues. Germline CDR1 and CDR2: ENHRY and SYGVKD. CDR3 coding DNA: TGTGCCATCAGTGACGGGCGGGAGTCCCTGCAGTTCTTC. Its protein is CAISDGRESLQFF.

This clonotype was observed many times. J is TRBJ2-3 and V is TRBV20-1, with 7 bases lining up with TRBD2. The CDR3 totals 15 residues. Trimming at V came to 0 bases and at J to 0 bases, leaving 3 bases not matched to a gene. Germline V gene lookup returns CDR1 DFQATT and CDR2 SNEGSKA (reference sequence). Here the CDR3 reads CSARDLAESTDTQYF. The CDR3 nucleotides read TGCAGTGCTAGAGATCTAGCGGAGAGCACAGATACGCAGTATTTT.

This clonotype was observed many times. The chain uses TRBV28 and TRBJ1-1, with 7 positions matching TRBD1. CDR3 length equals 17 residues. Per germline, CDR1 MDHEN and CDR2 SYDVKM. The V and J ends lost 4 bases and 1 base, in that order; junction bases with no gene match: 12. The CDR3 is CASSSAGTEVKNTEAFF. For the CDR3, the DNA is TGTGCCAGCAGTTCCGCCGGGACAGAGGTTAAGAACACTGAAGCTTTCTTT.

This clonotype was seen ten or more times. The V and J genes are TRBV28 and TRBJ2-1, with 7 bases identical to TRBD2. From germline, CDR1 is MDHEN and CDR2 SYDVKM. Unmatched junction bases numbered 5, after V lost 3 bases and J lost 0 bases. This CDR3 has 16 residues. Here the CDR3 DNA reads TGTGCCAGCAGTTTTGTGGGACTAAGCTCCTACAATGAGCAGTTCTTC. Translation: CASSFVGLSSYNEQFF.

This clonotype came up many times. The chain uses TRBV20-1 and TRBJ2-7; 7 positions agree with TRBD2. Germline V gene data show CDR1 as DFQATT and CDR2 as SNEGSKA (reference sequence). The CDR3 is made up of 13 amino acids. With 6 bases clipped from V and 3 bases from J, the junction kept 8 bases outside the gene matches. CDR3 sequence: CSALGGGVYEQYF. For the CDR3, the DNA is TGCAGTGCGCTCGGGGGAGGGGTCTACGAGCAGTACTTC.

This clonotype was seen a handful of times. The chain uses TRBV29-1 and TRBJ2-7; D is ambiguous. Germline assignment: CDR1 SQVTM and CDR2 ANQGSEA. Trimming took off 5 bases at V and 5 bases at J, with 7 bases between the two ends. The CDR3 has 10 residues. The CDR3 protein is CSVRVNEQYF. The CDR3 region has the DNA TGCAGCGTTAGGGTGAACGAGCAGTACTTC.

Comments on this clonotype: Given a much more abundant clone one base away, this may be a read error. For the CDR3, the DNA is TGCAGCGTTGAAGGACGGGGGGGGAACTATGGCTACACCTTC. Amino acids: CSVEGRGGNYGYTF. The V and J genes are TRBV29-1 and TRBJ1-2, with a possible D match to TRBD1 (5 bases). The CDR3 runs to 14 residues. Trimming pared 1 base from V and 2 bases from J, leaving 11 bases between. Germline loops: CDR1 SQVTM, CDR2 ANQGSEA.

The genes are TRBV12-3 or TRBV12-4 and TRBJ1-5, with TRBD1 matching 9 bases. CDR3 size: 15 residues. The J segment lost 6 bases and the V segment lost 3 bases, leaving 6 bases of the junction unmatched. The CDR3 sequence: CASSFSGQGFQPQHF. In DNA, the CDR3 is TGTGCCAGCAGTTTCTCCGGACAGGGGTTTCAGCCCCAGCATTTT.

This clonotype was counted at least ten times. The chain employs TRBV30 and TRBJ1-1, with D unclear. Germline lookup yields CDR1 GTSNPN and CDR2 SVGIG (reference sequence). V shed 5 bases and J shed 0 bases, with 4 bases lying between them. This CDR3 is built from 11 residues. CDR3 residues: CAWGLNTEAFF. The CDR3 DNA sequence: TGTGCCTGGGGCTTGAACACTGAAGCTTTCTTT.

The chain is built from TRBV5-4 and TRBJ2-5, with TRBD1 matching over 8 bases. The CDR3 is 17 amino acids. Germline CDR1 reads SGHNT; CDR2 reads YYREEE (reference sequence). J was trimmed by 1 base and V by 0 bases; bases with no gene match: 8. CDR3 nucleotides: TGTGCCAGCAGCTTGGCCCGGACAGGGAAGAGCCAAGAGACCCAGTACTTC. Residues: CASSLARTGKSQETQYF. Looking up the rest from reference TRBV5-4 and TRBJ2-5 gives the full variable domain: ETGVTQSPTHLIKTRGQQVTLRCSSQSGHNTVSWYQQALGQGPQFIFQYYREEENGRGNFPPRFSGLQFPNYSSELNVNALELDDSALYLCASSLARTGKSQETQYFGPGTRLLVL.